This T cell receptor (beta chain) appears in the sequencing data of a study of blood T cell repertoires in COVID-19 (dated by TCRdb to 2020 to 2021). Study-level background: Samples from collaborators originated in the United States, Italy and Spain and spanned both the acute and convalescent phases of COVID-19. The dataset comprised deeply sampled blood TCRbeta repertoires from subjects exposed to, actively infected with, or recovered from COVID-19. Where HLA class I and class II types were available, the types were taken from metadata supplied by the sample provider, not from assay-based typing. The repertoires were made available in a free public database intended to serve as a resource for research on the immune response to SARS-CoV-2. The prospective study material was composed of cDNA or gDNA derived from T cells, B-cell-depleted T cells, or PBMCs. A de-identified subject ID, COVID-19 status, age in years and sex were almost always included in the sample metadata. The samples were drawn from the first 160 participants of the ongoing ImmuneRACE study and from over a thousand subjects provided by 6 global collaborators.

Concerning this clone: Its antigen is still unknown. Per-base quality was not reported, and no clone a single base away is much larger than it.

Whole blood was collected in K2EDTA tubes by collaborating institutions according to the institutions' own protocols. For TCRbeta analysis, collaborators shipped samples as frozen whole blood, isolated PBMCs, or DNA extracted from either of those sample types. Results and caveats for the whole study, not just this receptor: The amount of clinical and demographic metadata varied by source and participant and was provided uncurated.

CDR1 and CDR2, per the germline V gene (reference sequence), are MNHEY and SMNVEV. The CDR3 spans 14 residues, from the cysteine through the phenylalanine. CDR3 DNA only is kept here, 42 bases in frame from base 1. V and J lose 8 bases and 1 base, and a span of 14 bases separates them. TCRbeta CDR3 regions were amplified from genomic DNA using the immunoSEQ Assay, a bias-controlled multiplex PCR. Under the source paper's analysis protocol: Nucleated cell counts per sample were estimated from amplification of reference gene primers within the assay. To quantify the absolute abundance of each unique TCRbeta CDR3 rearrangement, sequence reads were collapsed and filtered. For each sample, productive Simpson clonality was calculated as the square root of Simpson's diversity index across productive rearrangements. TCRdb holds this immuneACCESS table with in-frame rearrangements only. Some clones are missing; in checked studies, unresolved V genes explain under half, and the rest has no known cause. V, J and clone size reflect that table, while D and trimming were determined from the DNA. Counted in this sample were roughly 170,000 clones; about four fifths of them appeared once. Jointly, the top ten make up around 7% of the sample.

This receptor was obtained from a human donor in a cohort sampled during active COVID-19. The sequence joins TRBV27 to TRBJ1-2, with TRBD1 perhaps the D gene, on 6 matching bases. The sequenced material came from peripheral blood. The DNA is as follows: TGTGCCAGCGGAACAGGGAACAGTAACTATGGCTACACCTTC. This encodes CASGTGNSNYGYTF.